The present T cell receptor beta chain was sequenced within a study of blood T cell repertoires in COVID-19. Overall study context: Whether acute or convalescent, the COVID-19 samples came from the United States, Italy and Spain.

Germline V CDR1 and CDR2: SGHTA, FQGNSA. The CDR3 sequence is 16 residues long. Trimming stripped 1 base from V and 4 bases from J, with 16 bases between. Participant age was roughly 18 to 89 years, and participants resided in about two dozen US areas. Assignments of participants to cohorts depended upon their own reported clinical history. Clones were sequenced by immunoSEQ multiplex PCR, and TCRdb holds only the in-frame ones, with some missing. The sample includes 200,000 to 250,000 clones, 80% to 90% seen only once; the top ten take 2% to 3%. The sequence was obtained from a woman aged 25-40 years with acute COVID-19. The chain uses TRBV7-2 and TRBJ1-2, with D possibly being TRBD1 (6 bases). The sample comprised PBMCs or T cells enriched from blood (not recorded which). The CDR3, as DNA: TGTGCCAGCAGCTTAGGTGGGGGGGCAGATCTCTATGGCTACACCTTC. It translates to CASSLGGGADLYGYTF. Filled out from reference TRBV7-2 and TRBJ1-2, the complete variable domain reads GAGVSQSPSNKVTEKGKDVELRCDPISGHTALYWYRQSLGQGLEFLIYFQGNSAPDKSGLPSDRFSAERTGGSVSTLTIQRTQQEDSAVYLCASSLGGGADLYGYTFGSGTRLTVV.